This passage covers 20 T cell receptor beta chains from one sample sequenced in a study of T cell responses to AZD1222 COVID-19 vaccine. Measured with immunoSEQ multiplex PCR; TCRdb has only the in-frame clones, and not every one. The sample consists of around 140,000 clones, under 95% of them appearing once. Sequences were derived from peripheral blood, sampled 28 days after the second dose of the MenACWY control vaccine. These receptors were collected from an adult who received the MenACWY meningococcal vaccine as a control.

The gene calls are TRBV5-1 and TRBJ1-2; D perhaps matches TRBD1 (6 bases). This CDR3 comprises 15 residues. The V gene's germline CDR1 is SGHRS and CDR2 YFSETQ. V lost 8 bases, J lost 6 bases, and 23 bases lay in between. The DNA for the CDR3 is TGCGCCAGTAAACGACAGGCTACGGGGGGAAATGGCTACACCTTC. Encoded protein: CASKRQATGGNGYTF. Variable domain in full (rest from reference TRBV5-1 and TRBJ1-2): KAGVTQTPRYLIKTRGQQVTLSCSPISGHRSVSWYQQTPGQGLQFLFEYFSETQRNKGNFPGRFSGRQFSNSRSEMNVSTLELGDSALYLCASKRQATGGNGYTFGSGTRLTVV.

This chain connects TRBV5-1 to TRBJ1-4, with D unresolved. Trimming took off 4 bases at V and 5 bases at J, with 12 bases between the two ends. The CDR3 runs 14 residues. The V gene's germline CDR1 is SGHRS and CDR2 YFSETQ. The CDR3 is CASSPDGGNEKLFF. CDR3 coding DNA: TGCGCCAGCAGCCCGGACGGTGGGAATGAAAAACTGTTTTTT.

The chain is built from TRBV28 and TRBJ1-2; a weak D match, TRBD1 (6 bases). V lost 6 bases to trimming and J lost 8 bases, with 16 bases between them. CDR1 and CDR2 (germline): MDHEN, SYDVKM. The length of the CDR3 is 13 residues. The CDR3 nucleotides read TGTGCCAGCAGGGGACGGGTCCAGGGGGGCTACACCTTC. Protein product: CASRGRVQGGYTF.

This clone has only one observation. The chain links TRBV29-1 to TRBJ1-1; D unclear. The CDR3 loop spans 15 amino acids. The germline CDR1 and CDR2 sequences are SQVTM and ANQGSEA. Trimming stripped 8 bases from V and 4 bases from J, with 23 bases between. In nucleotides, the CDR3 is TGCAGCACCCCCCCGCTAGAGGGTCTGAGCACTGAAGCTTTCTTT. Amino acid sequence: CSTPPLEGLSTEAFF. Full variable domain (rest looked up from reference TRBV29-1 and TRBJ1-1): SAVISQKPSRDICQRGTSLTIQCQVDSQVTMMFWYRQQPGQSLTLIATANQGSEATYESGFVIDKFPISRPNLTFSTLTVSNMSPEDSSIYLCSTPPLEGLSTEAFFGQGTRLTVV.

The chain uses TRBV19 and TRBJ2-2, with D perhaps TRBD2 (7 bases). Germline V gene sequence: CDR1 LNHDA, CDR2 SQIVND (reference sequence). Trimming took off 6 bases at V and 6 bases at J, with 17 bases between the two ends. This CDR3 has 15 amino acids. Here the CDR3 reads CASSLGGGLPGELFF. The CDR3, as DNA: TGTGCCAGTAGCCTAGGGGGGGGTTTACCCGGGGAGCTGTTTTTT.

The table lists this clone with a few counts. The CDR3 reads CASSLLAGTGEQYF. In DNA, the CDR3 is TGCGCCAGCTCACTCCTAGCGGGAACAGGGGAGCAGTACTTC. The rearrangement links TRBV10-2 to TRBJ2-7; 9 nucleotides align to TRBD2. Germline lookup yields CDR1 WSHSY and CDR2 SAAADI. V shed 8 bases, J shed 7 bases, and the junction held 12 bases outside the gene matches. The CDR3 has 14 residues.

V usage is TRBV19 and J usage is TRBJ1-5, with 8 bases identical to TRBD1. This CDR3 contains 16 residues. Trimming took 5 bases from V and 4 from J; bases not matched to a gene: 10. The germline CDR1 and CDR2 sequences are LNHDA and SQIVND (reference sequence). The CDR3 loop is CASSPRGDRLNQPQHF. The CDR3 DNA sequence: TGTGCCAGTAGTCCCCGGGGGGACAGGCTGAATCAGCCCCAGCATTTT.

The J gene is TRBJ1-2, the V gene TRBV27; TRBD1 is a possible D gene (6 bases). The ends were cut back, 3 bases at V and 4 bases at J, with 21 bases in the middle. This CDR3 has 17 amino acids. The germline CDR1 and CDR2 sequences are MNHEY and SMNVEV (reference sequence). The CDR3 DNA follows: TGTGCCAGCAGTTTCGCAAAAAGTCAGGGGTCAATCTATGGCTACACCTTC. This translates into CASSFAKSQGSIYGYTF.

This chain connects TRBV18 to TRBJ2-3; 9 positions agree with TRBD2. This CDR3 is built from 15 residues. V gave up 3 bases and J gave up 4 bases; unmatched junction bases: 5. Germline values: CDR1 KGHSH, CDR2 LQKENI. The CDR3 nucleotides are TGTGCCAGCTCACCGCCGGGACTAGCTGCAGATACGCAGTATTTT. This encodes CASSPPGLAADTQYF.

The chain links TRBV9 to TRBJ1-4; 10 positions agree with TRBD1. With 7 bases clipped from V and 3 bases from J, the junction kept 9 bases outside the gene matches. This CDR3 is built from 16 residues. Germline CDR1 reads SGDLS; CDR2 reads YYNGEE. This CDR3 is CASGPGQGSANEKLFF. In DNA form, the CDR3 reads TGTGCCAGCGGGCCGGGACAGGGGTCAGCTAATGAAAAACTGTTTTTT. Using reference TRBV9 and TRBJ1-4 for the parts outside the CDR3, the full variable domain is DSGVTQTPKHLITATGQRVTLRCSPRSGDLSVYWYQQSLDQGLQFLIQYYNGEERAKGNILERFSAQQFPDLHSELNLSSLELGDSALYFCASGPGQGSANEKLFFGSGTQLSVL.

This chain uses TRBV11-3 with TRBJ2-1; tentative D call: TRBD2 (6 bases). Trimming took 0 bases from V and 3 from J, leaving 12 bases between them. The CDR3 runs to 16 residues. The germline gives CDR1 SGHNT, CDR2 YENEEA. The CDR3: CASSLEGGAGYNEQFF. In nucleotides, the CDR3 is TGTGCCAGCAGCTTAGAAGGCGGAGCGGGCTACAATGAGCAGTTCTTC.

J is TRBJ1-5 and V is TRBV6-2 or TRBV6-3, with 7 bases matching TRBD1. Germline-derived CDR1 and CDR2 are MNHEY and SVGEGT. CDR3 length: 12 residues. V lost 5 bases, J lost 6 bases, and 1 base stayed unmatched. CDR3 nucleotide sequence: TGTGCCAGCAGTCACAGGGGTCAGCCCCAGCATTTT. This translates into CASSHRGQPQHF.

The chain is built from TRBV13 and TRBJ2-2; D gene uncertain. Trimming removed 5 bases at V and 4 bases at J, with 8 bases between. The germline V gene has CDR1 PRHDT and CDR2 FYEKMQ (reference sequence). The CDR3 has 13 amino acids. The CDR3 region has the DNA TGTGCCAGCAGCCCTCGTAGCACCGGGGAGCTGTTTTTT. Translating it yields CASSPRSTGELFF.

The chain uses TRBV28 and TRBJ1-5, with D perhaps matching TRBD1 (5 bases). V lost 3 bases, J lost 1 base, and 16 bases lay in between. In germline, CDR1 is MDHEN, CDR2 SYDVKM. CDR3 size: 17 residues. CDR3 sequence: CASSFPPSGVSNQPQHF. In nucleotides, the CDR3 is TGTGCCAGCAGTTTCCCTCCGTCGGGGGTGAGCAATCAGCCCCAGCATTTT.

The rearrangement uses TRBV12-3 or TRBV12-4 and TRBJ2-3; no reliable D call. CDR3 length equals 13 residues. Trimming stripped 1 base from V and 4 bases from J, with 6 bases between. The CDR3 sequence: CASSLEGPDTQYF. DNA of the CDR3: TGTGCCAGCAGTTTAGAGGGTCCAGATACGCAGTATTTT.

The rearrangement links TRBV2 to TRBJ1-4; D is perhaps TRBD1 (5 bases). Germline CDR1 reads SNHLY; CDR2 reads FYNNEI. With 8 bases removed from V and 8 bases from J, the gap between germline ends came to 15 bases. CDR3 length equals 13 residues. CDR3 bases: TGTGCCAGCTCTGGGGCAGGGTGGGAAAAACTGTTTTTT. Amino acids: CASSGAGWEKLFF.

Written as DNA, the CDR3 is TGCAGTGCTAGTACTGTATTCAGGACTAGCGGGAGGAGGAGCTCCTACAATGAGCAGTTCTTC. Protein product: CSASTVFRTSGRRSSYNEQFF. The chain employs TRBV20-1 and TRBJ2-1; 14 bases are a match to TRBD2. The trim removed 3 bases at V and 0 bases at J, leaving 16 bases unmatched. This CDR3 comprises 21 residues. Germline CDR1 DFQATT, CDR2 SNEGSKA (reference sequence).

A single count supports this clone. The chain employs TRBV7-9 and TRBJ2-1; the D gene could be TRBD1 or TRBD2 (5 bases each). The CDR3 sequence is 13 residues long. The germline CDR1 and CDR2 sequences are SEHNR and FQNEAQ (reference sequence). Trimming removed 10 bases at V and 4 bases at J, with 14 bases between. CDR3 sequence (DNA): TGTGCCAACACGAGGGGCGCATACAATGAGCAGTTCTTC. This codes for CANTRGAYNEQFF.

V usage is TRBV28 and J usage is TRBJ2-5; D is undetermined. The CDR3 consists of 13 residues. The V and J ends lost 2 bases and 12 bases respectively, with 16 bases between them. Germline V CDR1 and CDR2: MDHEN, SYDVKM. CDR3 residues: CASSLGPGALEYF. In nucleotides, the CDR3 is TGTGCCAGCAGTTTAGGGCCAGGAGCCCTCGAGTACTTC.

The chain has TRBV11-2 and TRBJ1-4, with no clear D. V shed 5 bases and J shed 6 bases, with 7 bases lying between them. The CDR3 has 12 residues. The germline CDR1 and CDR2 sequences are SGHAT and FQNNGV. This CDR3 reads CASSPADEKLFF. CDR3 DNA: TGTGCCAGCAGCCCCGCGGATGAAAAACTGTTTTTT.